This TCR beta chain was captured in a study of cytomegalovirus exposure and HLA in healthy donors. PCR amplification relied on 60 Vbeta primers (plus 13 Jbeta primers). This table comes from immunoSEQ multiplex PCR, and its TCRdb copy is limited to in-frame clones, with some not included. The data contain 90,000 or so clones, around 80% of them singletons. The germline CDR1 and CDR2 sequences are MDHEN and SYDVKM. Trimming cost V 1 base and J 7 bases, with 7 bases left between them. The CDR3 totals 13 residues. The clonotype was recovered from a male donor in good health and CMV-seropositive. This chain joins TRBV28 and TRBJ1-4; a weak D match, TRBD1 (5 bases). Sequenced: PBMCs. The chain's CDR3 is CASSLFDSEKLFF. In nucleotides, the CDR3 is TGTGCCAGCAGTTTATTCGACAGTGAAAAACTGTTTTTT.